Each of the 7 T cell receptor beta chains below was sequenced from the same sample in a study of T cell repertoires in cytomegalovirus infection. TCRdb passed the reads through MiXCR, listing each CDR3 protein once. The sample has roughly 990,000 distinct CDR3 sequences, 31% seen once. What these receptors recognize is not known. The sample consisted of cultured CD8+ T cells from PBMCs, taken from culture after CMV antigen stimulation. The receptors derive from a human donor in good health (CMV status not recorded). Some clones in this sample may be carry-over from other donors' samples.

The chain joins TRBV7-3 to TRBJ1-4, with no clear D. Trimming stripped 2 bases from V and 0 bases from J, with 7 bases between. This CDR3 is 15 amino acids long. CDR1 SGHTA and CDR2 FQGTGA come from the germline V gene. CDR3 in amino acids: CASSLEPATNEKLFF. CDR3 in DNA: TGTGCCAGCAGCTTAGAACCAGCAACTAATGAAAAACTGTTTTTT.

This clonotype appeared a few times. This CDR3 reads CASSPRDRGRGNTEAFF. For the CDR3, the DNA is TGTGCCAGCAGCCCCAGGGACAGGGGGCGCGGGAACACTGAAGCTTTCTTT. The rearrangement links TRBV4-2 to TRBJ1-1, with TRBD1 identical over 12 bases. This CDR3 region has 17 residues. Germline assignment: CDR1 LGHNA and CDR2 YNFKEQ. V shed 4 bases, J shed 1 base, and the junction held 7 bases outside the gene matches.

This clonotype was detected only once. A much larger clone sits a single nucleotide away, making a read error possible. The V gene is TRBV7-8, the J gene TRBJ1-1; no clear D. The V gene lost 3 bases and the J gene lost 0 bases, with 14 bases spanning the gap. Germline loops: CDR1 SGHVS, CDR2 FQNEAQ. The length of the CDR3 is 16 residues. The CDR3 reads CASSFRPGLVNTEAFF. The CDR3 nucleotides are TGTGCCAGCAGCTTCAGGCCAGGATTAGTGAACACTGAAGCTTTCTTT.

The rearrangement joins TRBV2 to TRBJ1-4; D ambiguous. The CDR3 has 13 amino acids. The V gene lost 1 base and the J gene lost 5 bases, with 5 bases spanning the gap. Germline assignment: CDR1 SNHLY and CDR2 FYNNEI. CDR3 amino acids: CASSEVRNEKLFF. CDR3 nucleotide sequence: TGTGCCAGCAGTGAAGTGCGGAATGAAAAACTGTTTTTT. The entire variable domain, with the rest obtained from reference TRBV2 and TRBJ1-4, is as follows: EPEVTQTPSHQVTQMGQEVILRCVPISNHLYFYWYRQILGQKVEFLVSFYNNEISEKSEIFDDQFSVERPDGSNFTLKIRSTKLEDSAMYFCASSEVRNEKLFFGSGTQLSVL.

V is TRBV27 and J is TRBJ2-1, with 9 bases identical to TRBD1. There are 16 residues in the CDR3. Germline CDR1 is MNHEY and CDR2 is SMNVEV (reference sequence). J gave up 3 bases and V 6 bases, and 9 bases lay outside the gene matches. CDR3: CASRMLQGANYNEQFF. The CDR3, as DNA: TGTGCCAGCAGGATGTTACAGGGGGCAAACTACAATGAGCAGTTCTTC.

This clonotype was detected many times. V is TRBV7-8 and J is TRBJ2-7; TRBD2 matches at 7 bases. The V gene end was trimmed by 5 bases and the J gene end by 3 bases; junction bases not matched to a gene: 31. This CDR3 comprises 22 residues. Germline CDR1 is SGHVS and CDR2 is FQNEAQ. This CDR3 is CASSDPVQGGKTGYPARYEQYF. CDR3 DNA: TGTGCCAGCAGCGATCCGGTTCAGGGAGGGAAAACGGGGTACCCCGCCCGCTACGAGCAGTACTTC.

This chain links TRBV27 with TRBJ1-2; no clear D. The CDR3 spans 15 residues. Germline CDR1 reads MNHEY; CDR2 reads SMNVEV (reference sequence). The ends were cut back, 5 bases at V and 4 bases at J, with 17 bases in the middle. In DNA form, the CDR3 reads TGTGCCAGCAGTCCTCCCGGACTGCCCGCCTATGGCTACACCTTC. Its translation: CASSPPGLPAYGYTF.